Here is one T cell receptor beta chain with its context. Its antigen is not known. The sample is drawn from a study of early T cells in non-severe SARS-CoV-2 infection. Study-wide context: Sequencing input comprised bulk RNA from unsorted whole blood; chain pairing was not available. Study results and caveats: VDJdb-based annotation leaned toward anti-spike CD8 responses and missed private and CD4 specificities.

This CDR3 is 15 amino acids long. The germline V gene encodes CDR1 KGHDR and CDR2 SFDVKD. J was trimmed by 4 bases and V by 7 bases; bases with no gene match: 7. Attachment of unique molecular identifiers to individual cDNA molecules was performed. TCRdb fed the 5' RACE reads into MiXCR, producing one record per CDR3 protein. The sample shows approximately 21,000 distinct CDR3 sequences, nearly 5.5% of them seen only once. The rearrangement joins TRBV24-1 to TRBJ2-2; 8 bases map to TRBD2. The sequence was collected from an adult who was a healthcare worker with PCR-confirmed SARS-CoV-2 infection or an uninfected control (not recorded which). The sequenced sample consisted of whole blood. The chain's CDR3 is CATSASGLSTGELFF. The CDR3 region has the DNA TGTGCCACCAGCGCTAGCGGGTTGAGCACCGGGGAGCTGTTTTTT.